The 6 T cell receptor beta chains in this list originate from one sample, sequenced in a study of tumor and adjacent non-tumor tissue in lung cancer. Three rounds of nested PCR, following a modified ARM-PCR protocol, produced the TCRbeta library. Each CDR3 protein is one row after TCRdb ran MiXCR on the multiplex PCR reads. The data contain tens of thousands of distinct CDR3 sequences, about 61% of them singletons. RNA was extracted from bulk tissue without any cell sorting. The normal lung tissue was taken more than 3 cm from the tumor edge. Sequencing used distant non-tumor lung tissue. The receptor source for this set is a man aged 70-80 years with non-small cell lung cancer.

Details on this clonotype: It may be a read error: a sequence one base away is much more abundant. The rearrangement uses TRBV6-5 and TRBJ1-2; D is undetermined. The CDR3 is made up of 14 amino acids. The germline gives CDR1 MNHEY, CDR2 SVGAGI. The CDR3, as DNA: TGTGCCAACAGTTACCGGGGAGAGCGTTATGGCTACACCTTC. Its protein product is CANSYRGERYGYTF.

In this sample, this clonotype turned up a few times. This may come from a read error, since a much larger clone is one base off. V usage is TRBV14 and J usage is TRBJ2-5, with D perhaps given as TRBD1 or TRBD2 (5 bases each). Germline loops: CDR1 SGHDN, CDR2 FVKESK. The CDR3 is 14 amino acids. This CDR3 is CASSERGMHGTRYF. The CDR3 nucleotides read TGTGCCAGCAGCGAGCGAGGGATGCATGGGACCCGGTACTTC.

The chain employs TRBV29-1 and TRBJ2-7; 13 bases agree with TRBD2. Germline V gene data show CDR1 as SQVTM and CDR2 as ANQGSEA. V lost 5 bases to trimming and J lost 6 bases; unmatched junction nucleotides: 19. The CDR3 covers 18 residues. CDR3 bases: TGCAGCGTTTCCTGGGGTGGTCGGACTAGCGGGAGCCTCTCCGAGCAGTACTTC. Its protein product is CSVSWGGRTSGSLSEQYF.

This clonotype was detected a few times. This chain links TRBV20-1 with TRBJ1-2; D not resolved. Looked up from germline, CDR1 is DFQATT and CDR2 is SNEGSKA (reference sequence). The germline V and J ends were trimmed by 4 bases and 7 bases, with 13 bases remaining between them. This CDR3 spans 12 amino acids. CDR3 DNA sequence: TGCAGTGCTACTACGTGGGTGGTTGGCTACACCTTC. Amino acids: CSATTWVVGYTF.

The CDR3 nucleotides read TGTGCCAGCAGTTTTGACCTGGGGAACACCGGGGAGCTGTTTTTT. It translates to CASSFDLGNTGELFF. The rearrangement joins TRBV28 to TRBJ2-2; D call uncertain. The germline V gene encodes CDR1 MDHEN and CDR2 SYDVKM. CDR3 size: 15 residues. Trimming shortened V by 3 bases and J by 1 base, and 9 bases separated the two germline ends.

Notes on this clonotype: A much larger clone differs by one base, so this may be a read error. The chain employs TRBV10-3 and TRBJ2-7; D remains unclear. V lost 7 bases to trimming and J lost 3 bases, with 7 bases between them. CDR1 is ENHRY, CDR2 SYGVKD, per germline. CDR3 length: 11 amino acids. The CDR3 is CAINGFYEQYF. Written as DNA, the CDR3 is TGTGCCATCAATGGGTTCTACGAGCAGTACTTC.